This T cell receptor (beta chain) is from a study of cytomegalovirus exposure and HLA in healthy donors. Study-level results: Later work associated 16,951 TCR beta sequences with HLA alleles at 0.05 false discovery rate. A later look showed TCR association rates differing by HLA locus, highest for DRB1 and lowest for HLA-C.

Researchers ran the PCR with 60 Vbeta and 13 Jbeta primers. Profiling relied on immunoSEQ multiplex PCR, and the TCRdb table lists in-frame clones only, not all of them. Of around 65,000 clones in the sample, 60% to 80% are singletons; the top ten hold around 3%. This clone was seen a few times. Antigen specificity is unknown. This sequence originates from a girl under 18 in good health and CMV-seropositive. Sequenced sample: PBMCs.

The CDR3 sequence: CASSAGTEAFF. DNA for the CDR3: TGTGCCAGCAGCGCCGGGACTGAAGCTTTCTTT. The gene calls are TRBV5-6 and TRBJ1-1; unclear D gene. The germline V and J ends were trimmed by 4 bases and 5 bases, with 6 bases remaining between them. Germline-derived CDR1 and CDR2 are SGHDT and YYEEEE. This CDR3 is built from 11 residues. Full variable domain (missing parts from reference TRBV5-6 and TRBJ1-1): DAGVTQSPTHLIKTRGQQVTLRCSPKSGHDTVSWYQQALGQGPQFIFQYYEEEERQRGNFPDRFSGHQFPNYSSELNVNALLLGDSALYLCASSAGTEAFFGQGTRLTVV.